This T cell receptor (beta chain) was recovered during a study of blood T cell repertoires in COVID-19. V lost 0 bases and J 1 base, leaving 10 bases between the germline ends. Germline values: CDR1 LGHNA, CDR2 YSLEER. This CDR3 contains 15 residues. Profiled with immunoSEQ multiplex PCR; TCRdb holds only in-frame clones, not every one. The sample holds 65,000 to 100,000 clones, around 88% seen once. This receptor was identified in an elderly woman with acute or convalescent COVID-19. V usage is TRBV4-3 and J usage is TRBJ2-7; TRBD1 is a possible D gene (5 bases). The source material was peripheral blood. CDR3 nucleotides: TGCGCCAGCAGCCAAGATTTCGACAGTTCCTACGAGCAGTACTTC. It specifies CASSQDFDSSYEQYF.